This TCR beta chain emerged from a study of T cells after yellow fever vaccination. Conversion of TCR transcripts into cDNA relied on 5'RACE template switching, which added a universal primer site and UMIs. MiXCR was run by TCRdb on the 5' RACE reads, yielding one entry per CDR3 protein. The sample consists of 100,000 to 150,000 distinct CDR3 sequences, roughly 10% of them appearing once. Study-wide results and limits: Primary-vaccination clones mostly resurfaced post-booster (just under 98% CD4, roughly 90% CD8). Abundant contaminating clonotypes from the bulk population could appear in FACS-sorted repertoires.

There are 12 residues in the CDR3. V lost 6 bases and J lost 3, with 11 bases in between. Germline V gene data show CDR1 as DFQATT and CDR2 as SNEGSKA (reference sequence). This clonotype was detected only a few times. What it recognizes is unknown. The sequencing used CD8+ T cells sorted from PBMCs, collected on the day of the yellow fever booster vaccination. The chain links TRBV20-1 to TRBJ2-5, with D possibly matching TRBD2 (6 bases). The TCR comes from a man in his late teens or twenties who received the YFV17D yellow fever vaccine. In DNA form, the CDR3 reads TGCAGTGCCCGTTGGGGGGAAGAGACCCAGTACTTC. Encoded protein: CSARWGEETQYF.